This note documents a single T cell receptor (beta chain) sequence. Its target is not known. This entry is derived from a study of cytomegalovirus exposure and HLA in healthy donors. Study context: The 120 validation repertoires, a later analysis reported, used the same platform as the 550 to 700 repertoires from the first cohort.

TCRdb's table, derived via immunoSEQ multiplex PCR, lists solely in-frame clones and lacks some. Seen here are some 120,000 clones, 89% observed once, and the top ten hold approximately 1.1%. Whole-study findings and limits: Some TCR beta chains (164 of them) were listed as cytomegalovirus-associated.

Per germline, CDR1 MDHEN and CDR2 SYDVKM. CDR3 length equals 16 residues. With V trimmed by 4 bases and J by 4 bases, 11 bases remained unmatched. The chain is built from TRBV28 and TRBJ2-7, with TRBD2 identical over 9 bases. The sample taken for sequencing was PBMCs. This receptor was obtained from a woman between 18 and 30 years old in good health and CMV-seronegative. Written as DNA, the CDR3 is TGTGCCAGCAGTTCGGGGACCGGGACTAGCTTTTACGAGCAGTACTTC. Its protein product is CASSSGTGTSFYEQYF.